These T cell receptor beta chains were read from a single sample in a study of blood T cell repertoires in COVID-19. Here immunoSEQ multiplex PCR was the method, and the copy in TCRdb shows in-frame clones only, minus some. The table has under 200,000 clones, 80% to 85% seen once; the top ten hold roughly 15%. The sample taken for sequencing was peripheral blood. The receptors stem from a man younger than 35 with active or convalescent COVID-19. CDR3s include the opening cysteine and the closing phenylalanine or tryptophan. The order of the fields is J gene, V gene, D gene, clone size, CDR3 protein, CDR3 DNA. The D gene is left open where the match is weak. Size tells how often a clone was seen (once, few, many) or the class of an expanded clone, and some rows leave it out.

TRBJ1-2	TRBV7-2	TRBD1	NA	CASSLPRQGASSLDGYTF	TGTGCCAGCAGCTTACCGCGACAGGGGGCGTCTAGCCTCGATGGCTACACCTTC
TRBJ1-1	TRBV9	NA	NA	CASSVAPAGHTEAFF	TGTGCCAGCAGCGTAGCCCCGGCGGGTCACACTGAAGCTTTCTTT
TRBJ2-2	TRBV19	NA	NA	CASRNAGQLTGELFF	TGTGCCAGCCGAAATGCGGGACAGCTCACCGGGGAGCTGTTTTTT
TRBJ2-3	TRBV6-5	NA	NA	CASSPSRYTDTQYF	TGTGCCAGCAGTCCCTCTAGGTACACAGATACGCAGTATTTT
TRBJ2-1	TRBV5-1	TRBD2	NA	CASSLRLAGRNEQFF	TGCGCCAGCAGCTTACGGCTAGCGGGAAGGAATGAGCAGTTCTTC
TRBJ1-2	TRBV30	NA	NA	CAWTRGGVQGSADGYTF	TGTGCCTGGACCCGGGGGGGGGTACAGGGTTCGGCGGATGGCTACACCTTC
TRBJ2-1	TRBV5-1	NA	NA	CASSLTQARDYNEQFF	TGCGCCAGCAGCTTGACACAGGCTAGGGACTACAATGAGCAGTTCTTC
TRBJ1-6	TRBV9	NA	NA	CASSAQGSLGSPLHF	TGTGCCAGCAGCGCCCAGGGTTCTCTGGGCTCACCCCTCCACTTT
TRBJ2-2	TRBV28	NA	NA	CASRPPGVTGELFF	TGTGCCAGCAGACCCCCGGGGGTCACCGGGGAGCTGTTTTTT
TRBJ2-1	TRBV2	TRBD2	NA	CASSERVAGGPRSEQFF	TGTGCCAGCAGTGAAAGGGTAGCGGGGGGGCCTCGTAGTGAGCAGTTCTTC
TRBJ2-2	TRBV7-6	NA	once	CASSLAGHATGELFF	TGTGCCAGCAGCTTAGCTGGACACGCGACCGGGGAGCTGTTTTTT
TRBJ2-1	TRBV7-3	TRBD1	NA	CASSYGTGGSYNEQFF	TGTGCCAGCAGCTATGGGACAGGGGGGTCCTACAATGAGCAGTTCTTC
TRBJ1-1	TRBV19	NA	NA	CASKDGPRGNTEAFF	TGTGCCAGTAAGGACGGCCCACGGGGTAACACTGAAGCTTTCTTT
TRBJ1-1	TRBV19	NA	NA	CASMRRRGVTEAFF	TGTGCCAGTATGCGACGGCGGGGGGTCACTGAAGCTTTCTTT
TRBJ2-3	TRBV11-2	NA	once	CASSLGGSTDTQYF	TGTGCCAGCAGCTTAGGTGGCAGCACAGATACGCAGTATTTT
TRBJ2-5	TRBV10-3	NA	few	CAISLRQQETQYF	TGTGCCATCAGCCTGCGACAGCAAGAGACCCAGTACTTC
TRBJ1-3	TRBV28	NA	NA	CASIEGVLGGNTIYF	TGTGCCAGCATTGAGGGCGTCCTAGGAGGAAACACCATATATTTT
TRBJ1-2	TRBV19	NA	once	CASSIAHYDRNNYGYTF	TGTGCCAGTAGTATAGCCCATTATGACAGGAATAACTATGGCTACACCTTC
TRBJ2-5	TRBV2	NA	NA	CASSELAPYQETQYF	TGTGCCAGCAGTGAGCTAGCTCCGTACCAAGAGACCCAGTACTTC